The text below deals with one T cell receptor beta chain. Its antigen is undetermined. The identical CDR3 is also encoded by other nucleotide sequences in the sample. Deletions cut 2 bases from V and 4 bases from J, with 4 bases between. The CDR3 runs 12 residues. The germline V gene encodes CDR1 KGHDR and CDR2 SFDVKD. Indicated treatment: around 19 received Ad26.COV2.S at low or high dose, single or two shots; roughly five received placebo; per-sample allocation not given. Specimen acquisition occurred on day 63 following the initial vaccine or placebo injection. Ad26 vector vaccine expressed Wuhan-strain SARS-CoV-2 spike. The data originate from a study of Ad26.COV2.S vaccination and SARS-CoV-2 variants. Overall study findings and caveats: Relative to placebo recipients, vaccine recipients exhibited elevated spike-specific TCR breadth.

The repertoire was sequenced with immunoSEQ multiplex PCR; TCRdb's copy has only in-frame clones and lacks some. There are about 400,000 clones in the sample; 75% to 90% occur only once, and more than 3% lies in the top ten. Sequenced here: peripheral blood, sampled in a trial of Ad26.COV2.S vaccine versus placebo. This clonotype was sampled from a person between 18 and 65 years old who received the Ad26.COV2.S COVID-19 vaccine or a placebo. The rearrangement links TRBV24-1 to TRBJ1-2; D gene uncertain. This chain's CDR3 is CATSDSSYGYTF. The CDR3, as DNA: TGTGCCACCAGTGATTCCTCCTATGGCTACACCTTC.